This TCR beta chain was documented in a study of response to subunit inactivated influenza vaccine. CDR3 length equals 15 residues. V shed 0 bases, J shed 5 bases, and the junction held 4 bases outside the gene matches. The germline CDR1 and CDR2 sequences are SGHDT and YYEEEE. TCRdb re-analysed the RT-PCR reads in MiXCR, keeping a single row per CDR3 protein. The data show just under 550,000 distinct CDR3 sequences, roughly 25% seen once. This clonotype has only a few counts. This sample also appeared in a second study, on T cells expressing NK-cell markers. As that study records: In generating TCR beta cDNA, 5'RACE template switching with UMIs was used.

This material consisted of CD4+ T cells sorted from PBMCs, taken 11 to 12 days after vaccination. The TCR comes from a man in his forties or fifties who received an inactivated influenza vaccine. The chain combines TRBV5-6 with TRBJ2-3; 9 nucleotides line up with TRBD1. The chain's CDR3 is CASSLDWDRVDTQYF. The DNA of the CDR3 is TGTGCCAGCAGCTTGGACTGGGACAGGGTAGATACGCAGTATTTT.